This TCR beta chain came from a study of cytomegalovirus exposure and HLA in healthy donors. Germline values: CDR1 SQVTM, CDR2 ANQGSEA. Trimming removed 2 bases from V and 2 bases from J; junction bases left unmatched: 5. CDR3 length: 14 amino acids. Method: immunoSEQ multiplex PCR; TCRdb's copy keeps in-frame clones and lacks some. Altogether under 400,000 clones are present, about nine tenths being singletons, with the ten largest covering under 0.95%. V usage is TRBV29-1 and J usage is TRBJ1-2, with TRBD1 identical over 7 bases. The sequencing input was PBMCs. The sequence was obtained from a woman aged 18-29 years in good health and CMV-seronegative. CDR3 bases: TGCAGCGTTGAAAGACAGGGAGTCAACTATGGCTACACCTTC. Encoded protein: CSVERQGVNYGYTF.